Following are 10 T cell receptor beta chains from one sample sequenced in a study of shared clonotypes between healthy human individuals. Sequencing was performed with immunoSEQ multiplex PCR; in TCRdb, only in-frame clones are kept and a portion is missing. The sample holds 650,000 to 800,000 clones, approximately 72% seen once. Material for sequencing was memory CD4+ T cells sorted from blood. This sample's subset: CD45RA-negative fraction. The receptor set was obtained from a woman aged 25 to 39 in good health.

This clone has only a few counts. V gene TRBV10-2 combines with J gene TRBJ2-1, with D tentatively TRBD1 or TRBD2 (6 bases each). The V gene lost 4 bases and the J gene lost 8 bases, with 12 bases spanning the gap. This CDR3 spans 13 amino acids. Germline CDR1 reads WSHSY; CDR2 reads SAAADI. CDR3 nucleotide sequence: TGCGCCAGCAGTGGACAGGAGGGGGATGAGCAGTTCTTC. Amino acids: CASSGQEGDEQFF.

The V call is TRBV21-1, the J call TRBJ1-5; the table's D call of TRBD1 was not tested on the DNA. TRBV21-1 counts as a pseudogene. The CDR3 runs 20 residues. CDR3 coding DNA: TGTGCCAGCAGCACGACCGGGACAGGGAAGCGGGGTGGATTGTGTCAGCCCCAGCATTTT. Its translation is CASSTTGTGKRGGLCQPQHF.

The chain links TRBV5-6 to TRBJ1-5; possible D gene TRBD1, 5 bases. This CDR3 is built from 14 residues. The V end lost 0 bases, the J end lost 9 bases, and 13 bases lay between the germline ends. Germline V gives CDR1 SGHDT, CDR2 YYEEEE. CDR3 protein: CASSLGQLARPQHF. CDR3 in DNA: TGTGCCAGCAGCTTGGGACAGCTCGCGCGGCCCCAGCATTTT.

The chain combines TRBV2 with TRBJ2-3; 14 positions agree with TRBD2. This CDR3 contains 18 residues. J gave up 6 bases and V 3 bases, and 11 bases lay outside the gene matches. Germline-derived CDR1 and CDR2 are SNHLY and FYNNEI. CDR3 bases: TGTGCCAGCAGTGACTCGGGACTAGCGGGAGCCCCCAGGGATACGCAGTATTTT. This sequence encodes CASSDSGLAGAPRDTQYF. Supplemented by reference TRBV2 and TRBJ2-3, the full variable domain reads EPEVTQTPSHQVTQMGQEVILRCVPISNHLYFYWYRQILGQKVEFLVSFYNNEISEKSEIFDDQFSVERPDGSNFTLKIRSTKLEDSAMYFCASSDSGLAGAPRDTQYFGPGTRLTVL.

The DNA for the CDR3 is TGCGCCAGCAGCCAAGAGCGCAGGGAGAACACTGAAGCTTTCTTT. Translating gives CASSQERRENTEAFF. The chain is built from TRBV4-1 and TRBJ1-1; a possible D gene is TRBD1 (5 bases). The CDR3 is 15 amino acids. Germline CDR1 is MGHRA and CDR2 is YSYEKL. Deletions cut 0 bases from V and 1 base from J, with 9 bases between.

This clone came up a few times. The chain has TRBV2 and TRBJ1-1; D is ambiguous. CDR3 size: 11 residues. The V gene lost 9 bases and the J gene lost 4 bases, with 9 bases spanning the gap. CDR1 and CDR2 from the germline V gene are SNHLY and FYNNEI. The CDR3 DNA follows: TGTGCCAGTCGTGAGATCACTGAAGCTTTCTTT. This sequence encodes CASREITEAFF.

This sequence joins TRBV5-1 and TRBJ2-7, with D perhaps being TRBD1 or TRBD2 (5 bases each). The CDR3 covers 16 residues. Germline assignment: CDR1 SGHRS and CDR2 YFSETQ. V was clipped by 5 bases and J by 3 bases, with 21 bases between them. For the CDR3, the DNA is TGCGCCAGCAGTTCCGGACCTGCCGGGGCTAGCTACGAGCAGTACTTC. Its protein is CASSSGPAGASYEQYF.

The chain joins TRBV2 to TRBJ1-4; 7 bases match TRBD1. The V gene end was trimmed by 10 bases and the J gene end by 4 bases; junction bases not matched to a gene: 15. This CDR3 has 16 residues. Per the germline V gene, CDR1 is SNHLY and CDR2 is FYNNEI. The CDR3 DNA reads TGTGCCACCACAGGTGTCGGGACAGCCCATAATGAAAAACTGTTTTTT. It translates to CATTGVGTAHNEKLFF.

V gene TRBV15 combines with J gene TRBJ1-5; TRBD1 is a possible D gene (6 bases). Trimming pared 3 bases from V and 4 bases from J, leaving 13 bases between. Germline CDR1 and CDR2: LNHNV and YYDKDF (reference sequence). This CDR3 has 15 residues. The CDR3 region is CATSRGASGNQPQHF. The CDR3, as DNA: TGTGCCACCAGCAGGGGGGCCTCAGGGAATCAGCCCCAGCATTTT.

This clone occurred a few times. This sequence joins TRBV5-1 and TRBJ2-7; unclear D gene. Deletions cut 2 bases from V and 8 bases from J, with 14 bases between. Looked up from germline, CDR1 is SGHRS and CDR2 is YFSETQ. The CDR3 length is 13 residues. CDR3 protein: CASSFGHEPQQYF. CDR3 DNA: TGCGCCAGCAGCTTTGGGCATGAGCCGCAGCAGTACTTC. Full variable domain (remainder filled in from reference TRBV5-1 and TRBJ2-7): KAGVTQTPRYLIKTRGQQVTLSCSPISGHRSVSWYQQTPGQGLQFLFEYFSETQRNKGNFPGRFSGRQFSNSRSEMNVSTLELGDSALYLCASSFGHEPQQYFGPGTRLTVT.